Presented here are 17 T cell receptor beta chains from one specimen sequenced in a study of prognosis after radiotherapy for stage I lung cancer. Multiplex PCR in two rounds served to amplify TCR beta CDR3 from genomic DNA. First-round PCR, the initial amplification, used primers specific to each TRBV and TRBJ gene. TCRdb re-called the multiplex PCR reads through MiXCR, storing one row per CDR3 protein. Of about 51,000 distinct CDR3 sequences in the sample, less than 35% are singletons; the top ten hold roughly 10%. The sequences come from PBMCs, collected before or after stereotactic body radiation therapy (not recorded which). Receptors originate from a donor over 45 with non-small cell lung cancer.

With regard to this clonotype: A much larger clone lies one base from this, so it may be a read error. The chain links TRBV2 to TRBJ2-5; 8 bases are a match to TRBD2. The CDR3 runs to 17 residues. V lost 6 bases and J lost 1; bases outside the gene matches: 13. Germline V gene data show CDR1 as SNHLY and CDR2 as FYNNEI. In DNA, the CDR3 is TGTGCCAGCAGCTCCGGGACTAGAGGGGTGGGCCAAGAGACCCAGTACTTC. Its protein is CASSSGTRGVGQETQYF.

Ten or more counts support this clonotype. This chain links TRBV10-3 with TRBJ2-6; D may be TRBD1 (6 bases). The CDR3 is made up of 13 amino acids. Trimming took 7 bases from V and 3 from J, leaving 7 bases between them. CDR1 is ENHRY, CDR2 SYGVKD, per germline. CDR3 nucleotides: TGTGCCATCACAGGGGATGGGGCCAACGTCCTGACTTTC. As protein: CAITGDGANVLTF.

This clonotype was found once. It differs at one base from a far larger clone, so likely a read error. The gene calls are TRBV11-3 and TRBJ2-3; D unresolved. Germline assignment: CDR1 SGHNT and CDR2 YENEEA. This CDR3 comprises 18 residues. The chain's CDR3 is CASSCPYHPHRSKDTQYF. CDR3 sequence (DNA): TGTGCCAGCAGCTGCCCCTACCACCCCCATCGGAGCAAAGATACGCAGTATTTT.

With regard to this clonotype: A far larger clone is one base from this, pointing to a likely read error. The gene calls are TRBV6-9 and TRBJ2-7, with D tentatively TRBD1 (5 bases). The CDR3 is 18 amino acids. V dropped 3 bases and J dropped 2 bases, with 23 bases sitting between them. The germline gives CDR1 MNHGY, CDR2 SVAAGI. CDR3 residues: CASSYRIRVPQAPYEQYF. In nucleotides, the CDR3 is TGTGCCAGCAGTTACCGGATCAGGGTCCCACAGGCTCCCTACGAGCAGTACTTC.

In its sample, this clonotype was seen a few times. The chain couples TRBV5-4 to TRBJ2-5, with 9 positions matching TRBD1. Germline CDR1 reads SGHNT; CDR2 reads YYREEE (reference sequence). CDR3 length equals 14 residues. V was clipped by 4 bases and J by 7 bases; unmatched bases: 8. The chain's CDR3 is CASSEMTGGGTQYF. CDR3 in DNA: TGTGCCAGCAGCGAGATGACAGGGGGAGGGACCCAGTACTTC.

This clonotype appeared many times. This sequence joins TRBV7-3 and TRBJ2-5; a weak D match, TRBD2 (6 bases). The V end was cut by 2 bases, the J end by 2 bases, with 12 bases between. The CDR3 length is 15 residues. Germline CDR1 SGHTA, CDR2 FQGTGA. CDR3 residues: CASSLAGEEQETQYF. The CDR3 nucleotides are TGTGCCAGCAGCTTAGCCGGGGAGGAACAAGAGACCCAGTACTTC.

V gene TRBV5-6 combines with J gene TRBJ2-5; TRBD1 or TRBD2 may be the D gene (6 bases each). The germline CDR1 and CDR2 sequences are SGHDT and YYEEEE. The ends were cut back, 4 bases at V and 13 bases at J, with 14 bases in the middle. The CDR3 is 11 residues long. CDR3 region: CASSRRGTAYF. For the CDR3, the DNA is TGTGCCAGCAGCAGGAGGGGGACGGCGTACTTC.

As regards this clonotype: Just one base apart from a much larger clone, this may be a read error. J is TRBJ2-5 and V is TRBV6-1, with 8 bases fitting TRBD1. The CDR3 runs 16 residues. V was pared by 6 bases and J by 1 base, with 10 bases of the junction left unmatched. Germline CDR1 is MNHNS and CDR2 is SASEGT. For the CDR3, the DNA is TGTGCCAGCAGAATTGGAGGCAGGGGGCTCCAAGAGACCCAGTACTTC. Its protein product is CASRIGGRGLQETQYF.

This clonotype appeared many times. The chain recombines TRBV11-3 with TRBJ2-3; D not resolved. From germline, CDR1 is SGHNT and CDR2 YENEEA. The CDR3 has 14 residues. Between the trimmed V and J ends, which lost 3 bases and 6 bases, there was a span of 13 bases. CDR3 residues: CASSLGTNGDTQYF. In DNA, the CDR3 is TGTGCCAGCAGCTTGGGAACTAATGGGGATACGCAGTATTTT.

Many counts were recorded for this clonotype. The J gene is TRBJ2-1, the V gene TRBV28; no clear D gene. Germline-derived CDR1 and CDR2 are MDHEN and SYDVKM. Trimming shortened V by 6 bases and J by 12 bases, and 12 bases separated the two germline ends. The CDR3 runs to 11 residues. The CDR3 DNA sequence: TGTGCCAGCAGCGGGCGGAGCGCGCAGTTCTTC. It is translated as CASSGRSAQFF.

This clonotype was seen at least ten times. This chain connects TRBV11-2 to TRBJ2-1; 7 positions agree with TRBD2. The length of the CDR3 is 13 residues. Looked up from germline, CDR1 is SGHAT and CDR2 is FQNNGV. V lost 4 bases to trimming and J lost 9 bases; unmatched junction nucleotides: 6. The CDR3 nucleotides read TGTGCCAGCAGCTCCATGGGGGGGGGTGAGCAGTTCTTC. It yields the protein CASSSMGGGEQFF. The variable domain in full, with the rest retrieved from reference TRBV11-2 and TRBJ2-1, is EAGVAQSPRYKIIEKRQSVAFWCNPISGHATLYWYQQILGQGPKLLIQFQNNGVVDDSQLPKDRFSAERLKGVDSTLKIQPAKLEDSAVYLCASSSMGGGEQFFGPGTRLTVL.

The chain carries TRBV19 and TRBJ2-2, with a possible D match to TRBD2 (6 bases). Germline lookup yields CDR1 LNHDA and CDR2 SQIVND (reference sequence). Trimming left V 7 bases short and J 4 bases short, with 19 bases between. The CDR3 has 16 amino acids. The CDR3 nucleotides are TGTGCCAGTAACTCACGGAGGGGTACACCCACCGGGGAGCTGTTTTTT. Amino acids: CASNSRRGTPTGELFF. Using reference TRBV19 and TRBJ2-2 for the parts outside the CDR3, the full variable domain is DGGITQSPKYLFRKEGQNVTLSCEQNLNHDAMYWYRQDPGQGLRLIYYSQIVNDFQKGDIAEGYSVSREKKESFPLTVTSAQKNPTAFYLCASNSRRGTPTGELFFGEGSRLTVL.

This clonotype occurred many times. The chain joins TRBV7-9 to TRBJ2-1; the match to TRBD2 covers 8 bases. CDR1 SEHNR and CDR2 FQNEAQ come from the germline V gene (reference sequence). CDR3 length equals 16 residues. The V gene end was trimmed by 4 bases and the J gene end by 10 bases; junction bases not matched to a gene: 15. The CDR3: CASSWESGRNAREQFF. DNA of the CDR3: TGTGCCAGCAGCTGGGAGAGCGGGAGAAACGCGAGGGAGCAGTTCTTC.

In regard to this clonotype: One base away lies a much larger clone, so this may be a sequencing read error. This CDR3 reads CASSPGCAVTKNIQYF. The DNA for the CDR3 is TGCGCCAGCAGCCCAGGGTGCGCGGTTACCAAAAACATTCAGTACTTC. V usage is TRBV5-1 and J usage is TRBJ2-4, with D maybe TRBD1 (5 bases). V was cut by 4 bases and J by 2 bases, with 16 bases left in between. CDR1 is SGHRS, CDR2 YFSETQ, per germline. This CDR3 is built from 16 residues.

For this clonotype: It differs at one base from a far larger clone, so likely a read error. The chain combines TRBV6-1 with TRBJ2-2; tentative D call: TRBD2 (5 bases). The CDR3 length is 15 residues. The V end lost 5 bases, the J end lost 6 bases, and 16 bases lay between the germline ends. Germline CDR1 and CDR2: MNHNS and SASEGT. CDR3 region: CASSSFGRGPGELFF. DNA for the CDR3: TGTGCCAGCAGTTCCTTTGGGCGAGGGCCCGGGGAGCTGTTTTTT.

This clonotype was observed many times. The chain is built from TRBV18 and TRBJ2-7; 8 nucleotides match TRBD2. CDR3 size: 17 residues. Germline CDR1 is KGHSH and CDR2 is LQKENI. Trimming removed 3 bases from V and 5 bases from J; junction bases left unmatched: 15. The CDR3 coding sequence is TGTGCCAGCTCACCGACTGTGAATAGCGGGATTAGCGACGAGCAGTACTTC. Its protein is CASSPTVNSGISDEQYF.

Notes on this clonotype: A much larger clone sits a single nucleotide away, making a read error possible. This chain joins TRBV6-2 or TRBV6-3 and TRBJ1-5; no clear D gene. This CDR3 is 17 amino acids long. Germline values: CDR1 MNHEY, CDR2 SVGEGT. This chain's CDR3 is CASGPRVTSSGNRPQHF. The CDR3, as DNA: TGTGCCAGCGGCCCTCGCGTCACCTCGTCGGGCAATCGGCCCCAGCATTTT.